This T cell receptor beta chain was documented in a study of regulatory T cells in long-lasting Graves disease. Findings and limits, study-wide: Public clonotype sharing was higher in persistent than newly diagnosed patients.

Time point given: persistent/refractory GD, antithyroid drugs over 5 years with positive TRAb. The TCR library was made from RNA that had been extracted from PBMCs in TRIzol. Per American Thyroid Association guidelines, Graves' disease was diagnosed. In this cohort, patients came from an endocrinology department located in Xi'an, China. This CDR3 spans 15 amino acids. The germline gives CDR1 ENHRY, CDR2 SYGVKD. A remark on this clonotype: Its antigen is unknown. A junction end diverges from the germline sequence, so it may reflect a read error.

Through Arm-PCR of CDR3 regions and iRepertoire HTBI primers, TCR beta libraries were built. TCRdb itself ran the multiplex PCR reads through MiXCR, one entry per CDR3 protein. Seen here are approximately 380,000 distinct CDR3 sequences, about a fifth observed once, and the top ten hold around 21%. This receptor was taken from a female donor with Graves disease. The rearrangement links TRBV10-3 to TRBJ2-5; the match to TRBD2 covers 7 bases. The sample was peripheral blood mononuclear cells (PBMCs), taken when the disease was refractory, from a patient treated with antithyroid drugs. The DNA for the CDR3 is TGTGCCATTAGTGAACCCAGCGGGACGGGGGAGACCCAGTACTTC. Its translation is CAISEPSGTGETQYF.